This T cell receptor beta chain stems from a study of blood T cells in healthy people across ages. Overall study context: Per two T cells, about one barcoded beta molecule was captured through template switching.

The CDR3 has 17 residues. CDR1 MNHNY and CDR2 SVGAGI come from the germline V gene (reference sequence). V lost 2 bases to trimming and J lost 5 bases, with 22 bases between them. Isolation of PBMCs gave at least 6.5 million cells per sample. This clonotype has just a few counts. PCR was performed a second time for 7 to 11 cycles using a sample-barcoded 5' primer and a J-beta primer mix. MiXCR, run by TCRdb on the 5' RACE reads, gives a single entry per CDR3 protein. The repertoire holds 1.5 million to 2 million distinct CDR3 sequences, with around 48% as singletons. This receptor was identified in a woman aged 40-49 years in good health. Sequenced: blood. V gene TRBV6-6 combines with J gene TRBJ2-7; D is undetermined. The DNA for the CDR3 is TGTGCCAGCAGTTACGATATCCTCACTTCAAGTGAAAACGAGCAGTACTTC. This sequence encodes CASSYDILTSSENEQYF.